The 27 T cell receptor beta chains presented below share a single source sample, sequenced in a study of blood T cell repertoires in COVID-19. TCRdb's copy holds only in-frame clones and misses some; the assay was immunoSEQ multiplex PCR. The data hold about 120,000 clones, with roughly 86% observed a single time. The specimen sequenced was peripheral blood. Receptors were obtained from a woman aged 70-85 years with COVID-19, enrolled during active disease.

The chain joins TRBV21-1 to TRBJ1-1; TRBD1 reflects the table's D call only, with no check against the DNA. TRBV21-1 is annotated as a pseudogene. CDR3 size: 12 residues. The DNA of the CDR3 is TGTGCCAGCATCGACAGGGGCACTGAAGCTTTCTTT. This gives the protein CASIDRGTEAFF.

The genes are TRBV7-2 and TRBJ2-1; 13 positions agree with TRBD2. From germline, CDR1 is SGHTA and CDR2 FQGNSA. This CDR3 is 16 amino acids long. With V trimmed by 4 bases and J by 9 bases, 9 bases remained unmatched. CDR3 DNA sequence: TGTGCCAGCAGCTCGAGGACTAGCGGGGGTTTAGTTGAGCAGTTCTTC. This encodes CASSSRTSGGLVEQFF.

V gene TRBV30 combines with J gene TRBJ2-6; D may be TRBD1 or TRBD2 (5 bases each). This CDR3 has 12 amino acids. Germline CDR1 and CDR2: GTSNPN and SVGIG (reference sequence). Trimming removed 8 bases at V and 3 bases at J, with 8 bases between. Here the CDR3 DNA reads TGTGCCCGGGGACGTGGGGCCAACGTCCTGACTTTC. This translates into CARGRGANVLTF.

This chain links TRBV4-1 with TRBJ2-7; 7 bases line up with TRBD2. Germline CDR1 MGHRA, CDR2 YSYEKL. Germline trimming cut 2 bases from V and 3 bases from J; bases unmatched to any gene: 7. The CDR3 contains 15 residues. The CDR3 reads CASSQPGRVGYEQYF. CDR3 nucleotide sequence: TGCGCCAGCAGCCAACCAGGGAGGGTTGGCTACGAGCAGTACTTC.

CDR3 DNA sequence: TGTGCCAGCAGCGTAGAGGCAGGGGGACGTTCACCCCTCCACTTT. Encoded protein: CASSVEAGGRSPLHF. This sequence joins TRBV9 and TRBJ1-6; TRBD1 matches at 7 bases. V lost 0 bases, J lost 9 bases, and 6 bases stayed unmatched. Germline V gene sequence: CDR1 SGDLS, CDR2 YYNGEE. This CDR3 has 15 residues.

In its sample, this clone was seen once. The chain has TRBV3-1 (or the pseudogene TRBV3-2) and TRBJ1-2; a weak D match, TRBD1 (5 bases). The V end lost 5 bases, the J end lost 2 bases, and 15 bases lay between the germline ends. This CDR3 spans 15 amino acids. Germline-derived CDR1 and CDR2 are LGHDT and YNNKEL (reference sequence). Written as DNA, the CDR3 is TGTGCCAGCAGCGGATGGACATCCCCGAACTATGGCTACACCTTC. Protein: CASSGWTSPNYGYTF.

V gene TRBV6-5 combines with J gene TRBJ1-5; D remains unclear. Deletions cut 6 bases from V and 0 bases from J, with 12 bases between. The CDR3 has 15 amino acids. From germline, CDR1 is MNHEY and CDR2 SVGAGI. In DNA form, the CDR3 reads TGTGCCAGCAGACTAGATAACTATAGCAATCAGCCCCAGCATTTT. This sequence encodes CASRLDNYSNQPQHF.

The chain is built from TRBV28 and TRBJ1-5, with unresolved D. CDR1 is MDHEN, CDR2 SYDVKM, per germline. This CDR3 has 12 residues. The V gene lost 3 bases and the J gene lost 9 bases, with 9 bases spanning the gap. The CDR3 DNA sequence: TGTGCCAGCAGTTTGCAGTTGCTGCCCCAGCATTTT. This encodes CASSLQLLPQHF.

J is TRBJ2-7 and V is TRBV5-4, with 10 positions matching TRBD2. Trimming at V came to 2 bases and at J to 3 bases, leaving 2 bases not matched to a gene. Germline CDR1 and CDR2: SGHNT and YYREEE (reference sequence). The CDR3 is 14 residues long. CDR3: CASSLAGGFYEQYF. The CDR3 DNA sequence: TGTGCCAGCAGCTTAGCGGGGGGGTTCTACGAGCAGTACTTC. The full variable domain, its missing parts supplied by reference TRBV5-4 and TRBJ2-7, is ETGVTQSPTHLIKTRGQQVTLRCSSQSGHNTVSWYQQALGQGPQFIFQYYREEENGRGNFPPRFSGLQFPNYSSELNVNALELDDSALYLCASSLAGGFYEQYFGPGTRLTVT.

The chain employs TRBV7-8 and TRBJ1-5; D is undetermined. V lost 5 bases, J lost 3 bases, and 14 bases lay in between. Germline CDR1 reads SGHVS; CDR2 reads FQNEAQ. The CDR3 sequence is 15 residues long. The CDR3 spells CASSPDVGDNQPQHF. The CDR3 DNA sequence: TGTGCCAGCAGCCCGGATGTCGGAGACAATCAGCCCCAGCATTTT.

In DNA, the CDR3 is TGTGCCAGCAGCCCCCAGGGCGCGGGGCCAGATACGCAGTATTTT. Translating gives CASSPQGAGPDTQYF. The rearrangement joins TRBV7-2 to TRBJ2-3; D is perhaps TRBD2 (6 bases). Trimming removed 5 bases from V and 4 bases from J, with 16 bases in between. The CDR3 length is 15 residues. Germline CDR1 is SGHTA and CDR2 is FQGNSA. Full variable domain (remainder filled in from reference TRBV7-2 and TRBJ2-3): GAGVSQSPSNKVTEKGKDVELRCDPISGHTALYWYRQSLGQGLEFLIYFQGNSAPDKSGLPSDRFSAERTGGSVSTLTIQRTQQEDSAVYLCASSPQGAGPDTQYFGPGTRLTVL.

In DNA, the CDR3 is TGTGCCAGCAGCTTAGACGGGGGTAGAGGTTCACCCCTCCACTTT. This gives the protein CASSLDGGRGSPLHF. The chain joins TRBV7-2 to TRBJ1-6; D perhaps matches TRBD1 (5 bases). Germline lookup yields CDR1 SGHTA and CDR2 FQGNSA. Trimming cost V 1 base and J 9 bases, with 13 bases left between them. This CDR3 is 15 amino acids long.

This chain links TRBV3-1 (or the pseudogene TRBV3-2) with TRBJ1-1, with 8 bases identical to TRBD1. The germline CDR1 and CDR2 sequences are LGHDT and YNNKEL (reference sequence). The junction had 3 bases not matched to a gene; V was cut back by 0 bases and J by 0 bases. The CDR3 is made up of 16 amino acids. The CDR3 loop reads CASSQDDRGLNTEAFF. The DNA of the CDR3 is TGTGCCAGCAGCCAAGACGACAGGGGTCTGAACACTGAAGCTTTCTTT.

The chain links TRBV6-5 to TRBJ1-1; TRBD1 matches 7 bases. J was trimmed by 2 bases and V by 0 bases; bases with no gene match: 3. Germline assignment: CDR1 MNHEY and CDR2 SVGAGI. The CDR3 is 15 amino acids. CDR3 DNA sequence: TGTGCCAGCAGTTACTCTCGACAGGGTAACACTGAAGCTTTCTTT. It codes for CASSYSRQGNTEAFF.

V is TRBV2 and J is TRBJ2-5; TRBD1 aligns across 7 bases. CDR3 length: 14 amino acids. CDR1 and CDR2 (germline): SNHLY, FYNNEI. V dropped 7 bases and J dropped 2; count of bases not matched to a gene: 7. This CDR3 is CASNHDRDQETQYF. The CDR3 bases are TGTGCCAGCAACCACGACAGGGATCAAGAGACCCAGTACTTC.

The chain uses TRBV27 and TRBJ2-7, with 9 nucleotides matching TRBD2. Germline values: CDR1 MNHEY, CDR2 SMNVEV (reference sequence). CDR3 length equals 14 residues. V was pared by 7 bases and J by 8 bases, with 12 bases of the junction left unmatched. CDR3 residues: CASTPPGAGGQQYF. The CDR3 nucleotides are TGTGCCAGCACCCCTCCCGGGGCGGGGGGGCAGCAGTACTTC.

The V call is TRBV3-1 (or the pseudogene TRBV3-2), the J call TRBJ1-5, with TRBD1 identical over 9 bases. V gave up 3 bases and J gave up 5 bases; unmatched junction bases: 2. Germline values: CDR1 LGHDT, CDR2 YNNKEL (reference sequence). The CDR3 is made up of 14 amino acids. This CDR3 is CASSQRQGDQPQHF. The CDR3 DNA reads TGTGCCAGCAGCCAGCGACAGGGGGATCAGCCCCAGCATTTT.

This chain joins TRBV30 and TRBJ1-2; D is unclear. The CDR3 extends over 12 amino acids. V was cut by 1 base and J by 4 bases, with 7 bases left in between. Germline V gives CDR1 GTSNPN, CDR2 SVGIG (reference sequence). CDR3 amino acids: CAWSGGFYGYTF. CDR3 nucleotides: TGTGCCTGGAGTGGAGGCTTCTATGGCTACACCTTC. Full variable domain (outside the CDR3, taken from reference TRBV30 and TRBJ1-2): SQTIHQWPATLVQPVGSPLSLECTVEGTSNPNLYWYRQAAGRGLQLLFYSVGIGQISSEVPQNLSASRPQDRQFILSSKKLLLSDSGFYLCAWSGGFYGYTFGSGTRLTVV.

This rearrangement joins TRBV29-1 to TRBJ1-1; D might be TRBD1 (6 bases). There are 14 residues in the CDR3. The V end lost 7 bases, the J end lost 4 bases, and 19 bases lay between the germline ends. From germline, CDR1 is SQVTM and CDR2 ANQGSEA. CDR3 bases: TGCAGCGCCTATAACAGGGACCGAGTCACTGAAGCTTTCTTT. Translated, it gives CSAYNRDRVTEAFF.

This rearrangement joins TRBV3-1 (or the pseudogene TRBV3-2) to TRBJ2-3; D may be TRBD2 (5 bases). The CDR3 is 15 residues long. Germline V gives CDR1 LGHDT, CDR2 YNNKEL (reference sequence). V was pared by 0 bases and J by 8 bases, with 15 bases between. The CDR3 nucleotides read TGTGCCAGCAGCCAAGATCGCGGGCCTCGGGGTACGCAGTATTTT. Translation gives CASSQDRGPRGTQYF.

The chain uses TRBV5-1 and TRBJ2-5, with D possibly matching TRBD2 (6 bases). The CDR3 sequence is 16 residues long. Looked up from germline, CDR1 is SGHRS and CDR2 is YFSETQ. V lost 0 bases, J lost 1 base, and 13 bases lay in between. DNA of the CDR3: TGCGCCAGCAGCTTGGGGGGAGGTGTGACCCAAGAGACCCAGTACTTC. This gives the protein CASSLGGGVTQETQYF.

This rearrangement joins TRBV11-1 to TRBJ1-1; D is possibly TRBD1 (6 bases). Germline V CDR1 and CDR2: SGHAT, FQDESV (reference sequence). The germline V and J ends were trimmed by 5 bases and 0 bases, with 13 bases remaining between them. CDR3 length equals 15 residues. CDR3 region: CASSVDRIMNTEAFF. Here the CDR3 DNA reads TGTGCCAGCAGCGTCGACAGGATCATGAACACTGAAGCTTTCTTT.

V gene TRBV29-1 combines with J gene TRBJ1-4, with D tentatively TRBD1 (6 bases). Germline V gives CDR1 SQVTM, CDR2 ANQGSEA. The CDR3 sequence is 12 residues long. The germline V and J ends were trimmed by 4 bases and 7 bases, with 10 bases remaining between them. The CDR3 DNA reads as TGCAGCGTTGGGCAGGGGAGTGAAAAACTGTTTTTT. Amino acids: CSVGQGSEKLFF.

The rearrangement links TRBV2 to TRBJ1-4; the D gene is possibly TRBD1 (6 bases). This CDR3 is built from 14 residues. In germline, CDR1 is SNHLY, CDR2 FYNNEI. Trimming left V 7 bases short and J 5 bases short, with 14 bases between. The CDR3 spells CASKRQDLNEKLFF. The DNA for the CDR3 is TGTGCCAGCAAGCGACAGGACTTGAATGAAAAACTGTTTTTT.

This chain connects TRBV10-3 to TRBJ2-5; D call uncertain. Germline V lookup: CDR1 ENHRY, CDR2 SYGVKD. Trimming removed 0 bases from V and 4 bases from J, with 12 bases in between. The CDR3 is made up of 15 amino acids. The CDR3 coding sequence is TGTGCCATCAGTGAGTCGACAAAGCCTGGAGAGACCCAGTACTTC. Translated: CAISESTKPGETQYF.

V is TRBV29-1 and J is TRBJ2-3, with D unresolved. CDR3 length: 13 residues. Germline V gives CDR1 SQVTM, CDR2 ANQGSEA. The germline V and J ends were trimmed by 8 bases and 2 bases, with 14 bases remaining between them. The DNA of the CDR3 is TGCAGCCTCCGTACGCGTCACACAGATACGCAGTATTTT. Its protein product is CSLRTRHTDTQYF.

This chain connects TRBV15 to TRBJ1-1; D gene unclear. Germline V gene data show CDR1 as LNHNV and CDR2 as YYDKDF (reference sequence). The length of the CDR3 is 19 residues. V was pared by 0 bases and J by 3 bases, with 23 bases between. This CDR3 is CATSREDLPVLGGDTEAFF. The CDR3 DNA reads TGTGCCACCAGCAGAGAGGACCTGCCGGTGCTCGGCGGGGACACTGAAGCTTTCTTT.